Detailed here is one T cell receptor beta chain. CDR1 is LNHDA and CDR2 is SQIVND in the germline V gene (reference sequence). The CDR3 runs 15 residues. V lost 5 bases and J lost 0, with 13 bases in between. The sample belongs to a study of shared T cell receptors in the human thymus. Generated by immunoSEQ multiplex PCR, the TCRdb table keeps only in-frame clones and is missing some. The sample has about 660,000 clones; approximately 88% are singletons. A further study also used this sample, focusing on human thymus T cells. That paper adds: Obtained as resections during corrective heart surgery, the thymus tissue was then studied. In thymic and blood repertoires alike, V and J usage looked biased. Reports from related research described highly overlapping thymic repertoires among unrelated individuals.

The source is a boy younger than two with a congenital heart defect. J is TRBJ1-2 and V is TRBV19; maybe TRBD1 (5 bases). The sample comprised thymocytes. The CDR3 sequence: CASSGDRIPNYGYTF. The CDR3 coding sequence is TGTGCCAGTAGTGGTGACAGAATTCCTAACTATGGCTACACCTTC.